One sample yielded the 2 T cell receptor beta chains listed below, sequenced in a study of CD8+ T cells in alopecia areata. The treatment: oral pan-JAK inhibitor, 5-10 mg twice daily. RNA, once extracted, was reverse transcribed into cDNA for use as the sequencing template. Here immunoSEQ multiplex PCR was the method, and the copy in TCRdb shows in-frame clones only, minus some. The table shows more than 150,000 clones, with around 51% occurring only once. The input for sequencing was CD8+ T cells sorted from blood, taken around week 54, from a patient treated with tofacitinib. These receptors came from a human donor with alopecia areata.

The chain is built from TRBV9 and TRBJ1-1; a weak D match, TRBD1 (5 bases). Germline assignment: CDR1 SGDLS and CDR2 YYNGEE. The CDR3 has 14 amino acids. Trimming left V 0 bases short and J 3 bases short, with 9 bases between. The CDR3 spells CASSVDGRDTEAFF. The CDR3 bases are TGTGCCAGCAGCGTAGACGGCAGGGACACTGAAGCTTTCTTT.

The gene calls are TRBV5-6 and TRBJ1-2; no reliable D call. From germline, CDR1 is SGHDT and CDR2 YYEEEE. The CDR3 totals 13 residues. V shed 3 bases and J shed 2 bases, with 8 bases lying between them. The CDR3 sequence is CASSSTPNYGYTF. CDR3 nucleotides: TGTGCCAGCAGCTCAACACCGAACTATGGCTACACCTTC.